This T cell receptor (beta chain) was captured by sequencing in a study of shared clonotypes between healthy human individuals. Notes on the study in general: Clonotype sharing among donors likely depends on sequencing depth.

This table comes from immunoSEQ multiplex PCR, and its TCRdb copy is limited to in-frame clones, with some not included. The table includes under 1,900,000 clones, approximately 98.5% detected once. Division of CD4+ cells produced a CD45RA+ naive subset and a CD45RA-negative memory subset. As to this clone: Its antigen is still unknown.

Deletions cut 5 bases from V and 3 bases from J, with 19 bases between. CDR3 length: 16 amino acids. Germline V gene data show CDR1 as MNHEY and CDR2 as SMNVEV (reference sequence). This sequence was found in a man aged 25-40 years in good health. Sequences were obtained from naive CD4+ T cells sorted from blood. As to subset: CD45RA+ positively selected. The chain combines TRBV27 with TRBJ1-1; the D gene is possibly TRBD1 (6 bases). CDR3 bases: TGTGCCAGCAGTCGCCTACCGGACAGCAAGGACACTGAAGCTTTCTTT. Amino acids: CASSRLPDSKDTEAFF.